The present entry profiles one TCR beta chain with its context. Data came from immunoSEQ multiplex PCR; TCRdb stores just in-frame clones and leaves some out. The repertoire holds over 20,000 clones, roughly 80% seen once, with 6.5% to 8.5% in the top ten. The data derive from a study of blood T cell repertoires in COVID-19. Study at large: PBMCs, B-cell-depleted T cells, or T cells provided the cDNA or gDNA that made up the material.

Trimming pared 6 bases from V and 0 bases from J, leaving 12 bases between. This CDR3 is built from 15 residues. Germline CDR1 and CDR2: MNHEY and SVGAGI. The sequenced material came from peripheral blood. The sequence derives from a human donor in a cohort sampled during active COVID-19. The chain employs TRBV6-5 and TRBJ2-1; D is unresolved. The CDR3 protein is CASSSLYLSYNEQFF. The DNA for the CDR3 is TGTGCCAGCAGCTCCCTATATCTCTCCTACAATGAGCAGTTCTTC.